Presented here are 24 T cell receptor beta chains from one specimen sequenced in a study of cytomegalovirus exposure and HLA in healthy donors. A multiplex PCR was run with 60 Vbeta primers and 13 Jbeta primers. Here immunoSEQ multiplex PCR was the method, and the copy in TCRdb shows in-frame clones only, minus some. The top ten clones hold under 3% of a sample with roughly 120,000 clones, less than 85% of them seen once. The sequenced sample consisted of PBMCs. These receptors were taken from a young man in good health and CMV-seronegative.

To note about this clone: This CDR3 is also generated by other DNA sequences in the sample. J is TRBJ1-1 and V is TRBV6-5, with TRBD1 as a possible D gene (6 bases). This CDR3 comprises 15 residues. Trimming removed 5 bases at V and 2 bases at J, with 15 bases between. Looked up from germline, CDR1 is MNHEY and CDR2 is SVGAGI. For the CDR3, the DNA is TGTGCCAGCAGTGCACTTCCGACAGGAAACACTGAAGCTTTCTTT. This sequence encodes CASSALPTGNTEAFF.

A single count supports this clone. The chain joins TRBV27 to TRBJ1-1; TRBD1 aligns across 7 bases. Per the germline V gene, CDR1 is MNHEY and CDR2 is SMNVEV (reference sequence). CDR3 size: 13 residues. V was clipped by 5 bases and J by 8 bases; unmatched bases: 8. CDR3 DNA: TGTGCCAGCAGTCAGACAGGGTCCCGCGAAGCTTTCTTT. It codes for CASSQTGSREAFF.

V gene TRBV28 combines with J gene TRBJ2-3; a weak D match, TRBD2 (5 bases). This CDR3 has 14 residues. Germline assignment: CDR1 MDHEN and CDR2 SYDVKM. The V and J ends lost 8 bases and 2 bases respectively, with 14 bases between them. In DNA form, the CDR3 reads TGTGCCAGCGGACTTCAAAGGTACACAGATACGCAGTATTTT. Its protein product is CASGLQRYTDTQYF.

The CDR3 protein is CASSDRASVPYEQYF. The CDR3 nucleotides read TGCGCCAGCAGTGACCGAGCCTCGGTCCCCTACGAGCAGTACTTC. The chain carries TRBV10-2 and TRBJ2-7, with no clear D. The CDR3 contains 15 residues. Trimming stripped 3 bases from V and 2 bases from J, with 14 bases between. From germline, CDR1 is WSHSY and CDR2 SAAADI.

This chain uses TRBV30 with TRBJ2-3, with a tentative D call TRBD2 (6 bases). CDR1 and CDR2 (germline): GTSNPN, SVGIG (reference sequence). V was cut by 2 bases and J by 1 base, with 10 bases left in between. The CDR3 sequence is 14 residues long. The CDR3 DNA reads as TGTGCCTGGAGTCCGACTAGAGGCACAGATACGCAGTATTTT. Encoded protein: CAWSPTRGTDTQYF.

The chain carries TRBV5-4 and TRBJ2-1; perhaps TRBD2 as D (6 bases). CDR1 SGHNT and CDR2 YYREEE come from the germline V gene (reference sequence). The CDR3 contains 17 residues. Trimming left V 0 bases short and J 4 bases short, with 17 bases between. The chain's CDR3 is CASSLVSRLAPYNEQFF. CDR3 nucleotide sequence: TGTGCCAGCAGCTTGGTTTCTCGGCTAGCGCCTTACAATGAGCAGTTCTTC.

In DNA, the CDR3 is TGTGCCAGCAGTGAATCAGCGGCAGGATACCAAGAGACCCAGTACTTC. Its protein product is CASSESAAGYQETQYF. The V and J genes are TRBV2 and TRBJ2-5; tentative D call: TRBD2 (5 bases). Per germline, CDR1 SNHLY and CDR2 FYNNEI. The ends were cut back, 2 bases at V and 0 bases at J, with 13 bases in the middle. The CDR3 sequence is 16 residues long.

V gene TRBV11-2 combines with J gene TRBJ2-3; 7 bases fit TRBD2. V trimming: 3 bases; J trimming: 0 bases; junction bases outside the gene matches: 6. The CDR3 is 16 amino acids. The germline CDR1 and CDR2 sequences are SGHAT and FQNNGV. The CDR3 coding sequence is TGTGCCAGCAGCTTGGGGCTAGCGGATAGCACAGATACGCAGTATTTT. The encoded protein is CASSLGLADSTDTQYF.

The table lists this clone with a count of one. The gene calls are TRBV9 and TRBJ2-5; 7 bases align to TRBD1. Near its end, the DNA agrees better with TRBJ2-7, so the J call may be wrong. There are 14 residues in the CDR3. Germline CDR1 is SGDLS and CDR2 is YYNGEE. In DNA, the CDR3 is TGTGCCAGCAACCCTACAGGGGCCAACTACGAGCAGTACTTC. This sequence encodes CASNPTGANYEQYF.

The V and J genes are TRBV9 and TRBJ2-7; 9 positions agree with TRBD1. The length of the CDR3 is 15 residues. Trimming at V came to 0 bases and at J to 3 bases, leaving 4 bases not matched to a gene. CDR1 and CDR2 from the germline V gene are SGDLS and YYNGEE. Here the CDR3 DNA reads TGTGCCAGCAGCGTAGGGTCGACAGGGGGCTACGAGCAGTACTTC. This encodes CASSVGSTGGYEQYF.

The chain uses TRBV9 and TRBJ2-3; TRBD1 matches 7 bases. The V gene end was trimmed by 4 bases and the J gene end by 9 bases; junction bases not matched to a gene: 20. CDR3 length: 17 amino acids. The germline CDR1 and CDR2 sequences are SGDLS and YYNGEE. The DNA of the CDR3 is TGTGCCAGCAGCCCGGAGGTACGGGACAGCTTTGAGTACACGCAGTATTTT. It codes for CASSPEVRDSFEYTQYF.

This clone has just one count. The chain combines TRBV5-1 with TRBJ2-3; D is possibly TRBD1 (5 bases). From germline, CDR1 is SGHRS and CDR2 YFSETQ. This CDR3 is built from 15 residues. The V and J ends lost 4 bases and 2 bases respectively, with 14 bases between them. This CDR3 is CASSGRQINTDTQYF. CDR3 coding DNA: TGCGCCAGCAGCGGCCGACAGATAAACACAGATACGCAGTATTTT.

The chain links TRBV7-9 to TRBJ2-3; no firm D call. There are 14 residues in the CDR3. Trimming left V 2 bases short and J 6 bases short, with 12 bases between. Germline V gene lookup returns CDR1 SEHNR and CDR2 FQNEAQ (reference sequence). CDR3 nucleotides: TGTGCCAGCAGCTTAAGGTCGGGTCAGGATACGCAGTATTTT. Encoded protein: CASSLRSGQDTQYF.

This chain joins TRBV10-1 and TRBJ2-7; 7 bases agree with TRBD1. Germline-derived CDR1 and CDR2 are WNHNN and SYGVQD (reference sequence). The CDR3 runs 14 residues. J gave up 3 bases and V 2 bases, and 4 bases lay outside the gene matches. The CDR3 DNA reads as TGCGCCAGCAGTGAGCGGACAGGACACTACGAGCAGTACTTC. Translation: CASSERTGHYEQYF.

This rearrangement joins TRBV7-2 to TRBJ2-6; possibly TRBD1 for D (5 bases). CDR3 length equals 12 residues. CDR1 is SGHTA and CDR2 is FQGNSA in the germline V gene. Deletions cut 5 bases from V and 18 bases from J, with 17 bases between. Here the CDR3 reads CASSHPQGSETF. The CDR3, as DNA: TGTGCCAGCAGCCACCCCCAGGGCTCGGAGACTTTC.

The chain has TRBV10-2 and TRBJ2-3, with 7 bases identical to TRBD1. Germline-derived CDR1 and CDR2 are WSHSY and SAAADI. V lost 3 bases and J lost 5; bases outside the gene matches: 11. This CDR3 is built from 16 residues. CDR3 nucleotides: TGCGCCAGCAGTGACAGACAGGGCCAAGCTTTAGATACGCAGTATTTT. This gives the protein CASSDRQGQALDTQYF.

V is TRBV6-5 and J is TRBJ2-1; D ambiguous. Germline CDR1 MNHEY, CDR2 SVGAGI. Trimming left V 1 base short and J 7 bases short, with 2 bases between. This CDR3 comprises 11 residues. CDR3 nucleotide sequence: TGTGCCAGCAGTTACTTAAATGAGCAGTTCTTC. It encodes CASSYLNEQFF.

To note about this clone: This same CDR3 is encoded by further DNA sequences in the sample. This sequence joins TRBV9 and TRBJ1-1; unclear D gene. Trimming stripped 0 bases from V and 0 bases from J, with 3 bases between. The germline V gene encodes CDR1 SGDLS and CDR2 YYNGEE. The CDR3 runs 13 residues. DNA for the CDR3: TGTGCCAGCAGCGTAGCAGTGAACACTGAAGCTTTCTTT. Protein: CASSVAVNTEAFF. Looking up the rest from reference TRBV9 and TRBJ1-1 gives the full variable domain: DSGVTQTPKHLITATGQRVTLRCSPRSGDLSVYWYQQSLDQGLQFLIQYYNGEERAKGNILERFSAQQFPDLHSELNLSSLELGDSALYFCASSVAVNTEAFFGQGTRLTVV.

This chain joins TRBV5-1 and TRBJ1-2; D gene ambiguous. Germline V gene data show CDR1 as SGHRS and CDR2 as YFSETQ. Between the trimmed V and J ends, which lost 2 bases and 4 bases, there was a span of 9 bases. This CDR3 is built from 13 residues. The CDR3, as DNA: TGCGCCAGCAGCTTCAGAAGTCTCTATGGCTACACCTTC. This codes for CASSFRSLYGYTF.

This clone was counted only a few times. V is TRBV7-6 and J is TRBJ2-7; the match to TRBD2 covers 7 bases. This CDR3 comprises 17 residues. CDR1 is SGHVS and CDR2 is FNYEAQ in the germline V gene. V shed 1 base and J 3 bases; nucleotides not matched to a gene: 12. CDR3 sequence: CASSLGFGTGRVYEQYF. The CDR3 DNA sequence: TGTGCCAGCAGCTTAGGATTTGGGACGGGGAGGGTCTACGAGCAGTACTTC.

The rearrangement joins TRBV10-1 to TRBJ2-7, with 8 bases that match TRBD2. CDR1 is WNHNN and CDR2 is SYGVQD in the germline V gene (reference sequence). CDR3 length: 15 residues. Trimming cost V 0 bases and J 4 bases; bases outside gene matches: 5. The CDR3 nucleotides read TGCGCCAGCAGTGAGTCGATGATAGCGGGGTACGAGCAGTACTTC. Its protein is CASSESMIAGYEQYF.

The V gene is TRBV6-6, the J gene TRBJ1-6; D unresolved. Trimming cost V 5 bases and J 4 bases, with 12 bases left between them. The length of the CDR3 is 15 residues. CDR1 MNHNY and CDR2 SVGAGI come from the germline V gene (reference sequence). Here the CDR3 DNA reads TGTGCCAGCAGTCAAGAGGTTCGGTATAATTCACCCCTCCACTTT. Protein product: CASSQEVRYNSPLHF.

V usage is TRBV19 and J usage is TRBJ2-1; a weak D match, TRBD2 (5 bases). The CDR3 sequence is 15 residues long. Trimming stripped 3 bases from V and 7 bases from J, with 16 bases between. Per the germline V gene, CDR1 is LNHDA and CDR2 is SQIVND (reference sequence). CDR3: CASSIALGSVNEQFF. The CDR3 bases are TGTGCCAGTAGTATCGCTCTGGGTAGCGTTAATGAGCAGTTCTTC.

This CDR3 reads CASSNRQGLQETQYF. In DNA form, the CDR3 reads TGTGCCAGCAGCAACCGACAGGGGCTCCAAGAGACCCAGTACTTC. The chain couples TRBV14 to TRBJ2-5; TRBD1 aligns across 8 bases. The CDR3 is 15 amino acids. Germline V gives CDR1 SGHDN, CDR2 FVKESK. V gave up 5 bases and J gave up 1 base; unmatched junction bases: 6.